This T cell receptor beta chain was sequenced for a study of response to subunit inactivated influenza vaccine. TCRdb independently ran MiXCR on the RT-PCR reads; one entry per CDR3 protein. Altogether about 480,000 distinct CDR3 sequences are present, about 10% being singletons, with the ten largest covering 9.5% to 15%. Only a few counts were recorded for this clonotype. The CDR3 covers 16 residues. The V gene end was trimmed by 5 bases and the J gene end by 8 bases; junction bases not matched to a gene: 15. Germline-derived CDR1 and CDR2 are MDHEN and SYDVKM. The specimen comprised PBMCs from blood, sampled roughly 47 days after vaccination. This clonotype originated in a man aged 45-60 years who received an inactivated influenza vaccine. The chain combines TRBV28 with TRBJ2-1; TRBD2 matches 7 bases. The DNA of the CDR3 is TGTGCCAGCAGTGGCACCAGCGGGAAGCGTTGGGATGAGCAGTTCTTC. This encodes CASSGTSGKRWDEQFF.